This is a list of T cell receptor beta chains from one sample in a study of control samples from healthy donors and cancer patients. Assay: immunoSEQ multiplex PCR; the TCRdb copy retains only in-frame clones and omits some. The sample includes about 48,000 clones, nearly 95% of them seen just once. The sequenced sample was PBMCs. The receptors were gathered from a woman aged 50 to 65 with head and neck cancer. The CDR3 runs from the conserved cysteine through the conserved F or W. Fields, in order: D gene, J gene, V gene, CDR3 length, CDR3 protein, CDR3 DNA. The D gene is left open where the match is weak.

>NA|TRBJ2-6|TRBV18|17
CASSPLGGAVGANVLTF
TGTGCCAGCTCACCGTTAGGAGGGGCGGTTGGGGCCAACGTCCTGACTTTC
>TRBD1|TRBJ2-3|TRBV2|15
CASRGQGRMADTQYF
TGTGCCAGCAGGGGACAGGGTCGGATGGCAGATACGCAGTATTTT
>TRBD1|TRBJ1-2|TRBV6-5|15
CASSYRGPSLDGYTF
TGTGCCAGCAGTTACAGGGGGCCTTCTCTGGATGGCTACACCTTC
>NA|TRBJ2-1|TRBV9|14
CASSVSGDWNEQFF
TGTGCCAGCAGCGTATCGGGAGACTGGAATGAGCAGTTCTTC
>NA|TRBJ2-7|TRBV15|11
CATSIGHEQYF
TGTGCCACCAGCATTGGCCACGAGCAGTACTTC
>TRBD2|TRBJ2-5|TRBV9|14
CASSMSGGQETQYF
TGTGCCAGCAGCATGAGCGGGGGCCAAGAGACCCAGTACTTC
>NA|TRBJ1-5|TRBV5-6|15
CASSLKPGSNQPQHF
TGTGCCAGCAGCTTGAAGCCCGGTAGCAATCAGCCCCAGCATTTT
>NA|TRBJ2-1|TRBV24-1|16
CATSDFRGAGYNEQFF
TGTGCCACCAGTGATTTCAGGGGCGCGGGGTACAATGAGCAGTTCTTC
>TRBD2|TRBJ2-1|TRBV4-2|19
CASSQKRQSTSGAYNEQFF
TGTGCCAGCAGCCAAAAGAGGCAGTCGACTAGCGGGGCTTACAATGAGCAGTTCTTC
>TRBD2|TRBJ2-5|TRBV7-2|15
CASSPGTSLQETQYF
TGTGCCAGCAGTCCCGGGACTAGCCTCCAAGAGACCCAGTACTTC
>NA|TRBJ1-2|TRBV7-6|16
CASSSRPWRANYGYTF
TGTGCCAGCAGCTCCCGCCCGTGGCGGGCCAACTATGGCTACACCTTC
>TRBD1|TRBJ1-5|TRBV18|15
CASSPGTGSNQPQHF
TGTGCCAGCTCACCCGGGACAGGTAGCAATCAGCCCCAGCATTTT
>NA|TRBJ2-1|TRBV4-1|12
CASSHGLGEQFF
TGCGCCAGCAGCCACGGGTTAGGTGAGCAGTTCTTC
>NA|TRBJ1-1|TRBV7-7|13
CASSLELNTEAFF
TGTGCCAGCAGCTTAGAGTTGAACACTGAAGCTTTCTTT